Listed here are 29 T cell receptor beta chains from one sample, sequenced in a study of siplizumab effects on memory and regulatory T cells. The repertoire was sequenced with immunoSEQ multiplex PCR; TCRdb's copy has only in-frame clones and lacks some. The profile covers more than 50,000 clones, with just over 90% appearing a single time and 30% to 40% taken by the ten largest. The sample was CD8+ T cells sorted from blood. The receptors were sampled from a human donor in good health.

The genes are TRBV6-1 and TRBJ2-7, with 9 bases that match TRBD1. The CDR3 loop spans 14 amino acids. Germline V gives CDR1 MNHNS, CDR2 SASEGT. Trimming removed 6 bases from V and 7 bases from J; junction bases left unmatched: 10. The CDR3 DNA reads as TGTGCCAGCAGGCGGGACAGGGAGATTTCGGAGCAGTACTTC. Its translation: CASRRDREISEQYF.

The sample holds a few counts of this clone. V gene TRBV9 combines with J gene TRBJ1-1; D is unclear. The CDR3 sequence is 13 residues long. Trimming shortened V by 0 bases and J by 5 bases, and 8 bases separated the two germline ends. The germline V gene encodes CDR1 SGDLS and CDR2 YYNGEE. CDR3 coding DNA: TGTGCCAGCAGCGTAGGAGGCCAGACTGAAGCTTTCTTT. Protein: CASSVGGQTEAFF.

J is TRBJ2-7 and V is TRBV6-5; the D gene is possibly TRBD1 (5 bases). CDR3 length equals 16 residues. Deletions cut 0 bases from V and 2 bases from J, with 14 bases between. Looked up from germline, CDR1 is MNHEY and CDR2 is SVGAGI. CDR3 sequence (DNA): TGTGCCAGCAGTTACTCGAAGGGGCAGGGTACCTACGAGCAGTACTTC. The encoded protein is CASSYSKGQGTYEQYF.

V and J are TRBV19 and TRBJ2-1, with D perhaps matching TRBD2 (6 bases). Trimming removed 4 bases at V and 5 bases at J, with 21 bases between. The CDR3 runs to 17 residues. Germline V lookup: CDR1 LNHDA, CDR2 SQIVND (reference sequence). The CDR3 region is CASSSGAYRGPNNEQFF. The CDR3 nucleotides are TGTGCCAGTAGTAGCGGGGCGTACCGCGGACCCAACAATGAGCAGTTCTTC.

Regarding this clone: Distinct nucleotide sequences in the sample also encode this CDR3. The J gene is TRBJ1-5, the V gene TRBV6-4, with D unclear. Germline V gene sequence: CDR1 MRHNA, CDR2 SNTAGT. V was trimmed by 3 bases and J by 4 bases, leaving 10 bases between them. CDR3 length equals 14 residues. CDR3 region: CASSEVLENQPQHF. The CDR3, as DNA: TGTGCCAGCAGTGAGGTTTTGGAGAATCAGCCCCAGCATTTT.

The rearrangement uses TRBV28 and TRBJ1-5, with TRBD1 identical over 8 bases. The ends lost 6 bases at V and 0 bases at J; junction bases unmatched: 7. There are 16 residues in the CDR3. Germline CDR1 and CDR2: MDHEN and SYDVKM. The CDR3 region has the DNA TGTGCCAGCAGGGCAGGGGGCCGATATAGCAATCAGCCCCAGCATTTT. Encoded protein: CASRAGGRYSNQPQHF.

The chain joins TRBV2 to TRBJ2-1, with 7 positions matching TRBD2. Germline V gives CDR1 SNHLY, CDR2 FYNNEI. The CDR3 has 15 residues. V shed 3 bases and J 4 bases; nucleotides not matched to a gene: 6. The CDR3 coding sequence is TGTGCCAGCAGTGACCAACTAGCGCCATACAATGAGCAGTTCTTC. Its translation: CASSDQLAPYNEQFF.

In DNA, the CDR3 is TGCGCCAGCAGCTTTGGGGCAGCCTACGAGCAGTACTTC. Its translation is CASSFGAAYEQYF. The chain joins TRBV5-1 to TRBJ2-7, with D possibly matching TRBD1 (5 bases). Germline V gene sequence: CDR1 SGHRS, CDR2 YFSETQ. There are 13 residues in the CDR3. V was clipped by 2 bases and J by 2 bases, with 8 bases between them. The variable domain in full, completed from reference TRBV5-1 and TRBJ2-7, reads KAGVTQTPRYLIKTRGQQVTLSCSPISGHRSVSWYQQTPGQGLQFLFEYFSETQRNKGNFPGRFSGRQFSNSRSEMNVSTLELGDSALYLCASSFGAAYEQYFGPGTRLTVT.

This chain uses TRBV30 with TRBJ2-7, with 13 bases matching TRBD2. Germline CDR1 GTSNPN, CDR2 SVGIG (reference sequence). The CDR3 consists of 16 residues. V lost 2 bases, J lost 0 bases, and 4 bases stayed unmatched. CDR3 DNA sequence: TGTGCCTGGAGTCCGGGACTAGCGGGGAGCTCCTACGAGCAGTACTTC. This gives the protein CAWSPGLAGSSYEQYF.

V gene TRBV27 combines with J gene TRBJ2-7; weak D call: TRBD1 (5 bases). From germline, CDR1 is MNHEY and CDR2 SMNVEV (reference sequence). The CDR3 spans 13 residues. Trimming cost V 4 bases and J 4 bases, with 11 bases left between them. CDR3 protein: CASSSRTLYEQYF. In DNA form, the CDR3 reads TGTGCCAGCAGTTCCCGGACACTTTACGAGCAGTACTTC.

The V and J genes are TRBV6-1 and TRBJ2-7, with a weak D call TRBD2 (6 bases). V shed 9 bases and J shed 2 bases, with 17 bases lying between them. The germline gives CDR1 MNHNS, CDR2 SASEGT. The CDR3 runs 14 residues. CDR3 nucleotide sequence: TGTGCCAGTGGTTCCAGGACTAAGACCTACGAGCAGTACTTC. It codes for CASGSRTKTYEQYF.

The rearrangement uses TRBV19 and TRBJ2-7; 10 bases agree with TRBD2. Looked up from germline, CDR1 is LNHDA and CDR2 is SQIVND (reference sequence). This CDR3 region has 14 residues. Trimming cost V 5 bases and J 5 bases; bases outside gene matches: 6. In nucleotides, the CDR3 is TGTGCCAGTAGTGCGACTAGCGGGCGCCACGAGCAGTACTTC. Translating gives CASSATSGRHEQYF. Full variable domain (missing parts from reference TRBV19 and TRBJ2-7): DGGITQSPKYLFRKEGQNVTLSCEQNLNHDAMYWYRQDPGQGLRLIYYSQIVNDFQKGDIAEGYSVSREKKESFPLTVTSAQKNPTAFYLCASSATSGRHEQYFGPGTRLTVT.

The rearrangement joins TRBV7-3 to TRBJ2-1; D is possibly TRBD2 (6 bases). Germline CDR1 is SGHTA and CDR2 is FQGTGA. V lost 5 bases and J 9 bases, leaving 17 bases between the germline ends. CDR3 length equals 14 residues. The CDR3 spells CASSPGGLLAEQFF. The CDR3 DNA reads TGTGCCAGCAGCCCCGGGGGACTTTTGGCTGAGCAGTTCTTC.

In DNA, the CDR3 is TGCGCCAGCAGCCTGAATAATTTTCCCGATTCCTCCTATGGCTACACCTTC. Its protein is CASSLNNFPDSSYGYTF. This chain links TRBV4-1 with TRBJ1-2; D gene uncertain. The V gene's germline CDR1 is MGHRA and CDR2 YSYEKL. Trimming shortened V by 4 bases and J by 4 bases, and 22 bases separated the two germline ends. The CDR3 extends over 17 amino acids.

The chain uses TRBV6-5 and TRBJ1-1; maybe TRBD1 (5 bases). Trimming shortened V by 6 bases and J by 5 bases, and 13 bases separated the two germline ends. The CDR3 has 13 amino acids. Germline assignment: CDR1 MNHEY and CDR2 SVGAGI. CDR3 bases: TGTGCCAGCAGGGGGACGCGGTCAACTGAAGCTTTCTTT. This sequence encodes CASRGTRSTEAFF.

The chain carries TRBV27 and TRBJ2-3, with TRBD1 as a possible D gene (5 bases). This CDR3 contains 15 residues. Germline CDR1 reads MNHEY; CDR2 reads SMNVEV (reference sequence). Trimming pared 2 bases from V and 1 base from J, leaving 10 bases between. In nucleotides, the CDR3 is TGTGCCAGCAGTTTAGGGGCTTCTCGCACAGATACGCAGTATTTT. Encoded protein: CASSLGASRTDTQYF.

The chain uses TRBV27 and TRBJ1-2, with TRBD1 matching over 8 bases. The CDR3 is 15 residues long. V gave up 5 bases and J gave up 2 bases; unmatched junction bases: 7. The germline V gene has CDR1 MNHEY and CDR2 SMNVEV (reference sequence). CDR3 sequence (DNA): TGTGCCAGCAGTCCAGGACAGGGTCCCAACTATGGCTACACCTTC. This codes for CASSPGQGPNYGYTF.

The genes are TRBV9 and TRBJ2-5, with TRBD1 matching over 12 bases. V shed 3 bases and J 1 base; nucleotides not matched to a gene: 7. CDR3 length: 17 residues. Looked up from germline, CDR1 is SGDLS and CDR2 is YYNGEE. CDR3 protein: CASSEGTGGTFQETQYF. The CDR3 nucleotides are TGTGCCAGCAGCGAAGGGACAGGGGGCACGTTCCAAGAGACCCAGTACTTC.

The gene calls are TRBV7-9 and TRBJ2-7; TRBD1 matches 7 bases. The length of the CDR3 is 15 residues. The junction had 7 bases not matched to a gene; V was cut back by 5 bases and J by 0 bases. CDR1 is SEHNR and CDR2 is FQNEAQ in the germline V gene (reference sequence). CDR3 DNA: TGTGCCAGCAGCCGCGTGACAGGGTCCTCCTACGAGCAGTACTTC. This gives the protein CASSRVTGSSYEQYF.

The V and J genes are TRBV7-9 and TRBJ2-3; D may be TRBD1 or TRBD2 (6 bases each). The V end lost 11 bases, the J end lost 3 bases, and 21 bases lay between the germline ends. Per germline, CDR1 SEHNR and CDR2 FQNEAQ (reference sequence). The CDR3 has 15 amino acids. Here the CDR3 reads CAGAWGGTRTDTQYF. In nucleotides, the CDR3 is TGTGCCGGGGCTTGGGGCGGGACAAGGACAGATACGCAGTATTTT.

This chain uses TRBV9 with TRBJ1-2, with TRBD1 matching over 7 bases. CDR1 is SGDLS, CDR2 YYNGEE, per germline. The CDR3 extends over 16 amino acids. V shed 5 bases and J 14 bases; nucleotides not matched to a gene: 24. This CDR3 is CASSPGRGGTDGARTF. DNA of the CDR3: TGTGCCAGCAGTCCCGGGAGGGGTGGGACAGATGGGGCGAGAACCTTC.

This clone has only one observation. The CDR3 spells CASSPGGTGGAEGYTF. CDR3 DNA: TGTGCCAGCAGCCCAGGCGGGACAGGGGGCGCAGAGGGCTACACCTTC. J is TRBJ1-2 and V is TRBV7-3; 12 bases are shared with TRBD1. The CDR3 covers 16 residues. The germline CDR1 and CDR2 sequences are SGHTA and FQGTGA. The junction had 12 bases not matched to a gene; V was cut back by 5 bases and J by 8 bases.

V usage is TRBV2 and J usage is TRBJ2-3; D perhaps matches TRBD1 (6 bases). The CDR3 covers 14 residues. CDR1 and CDR2 (germline): SNHLY, FYNNEI. Trimming cost V 3 bases and J 4 bases, with 11 bases left between them. The CDR3 loop reads CASSEARGPDTQYF. The CDR3 bases are TGTGCCAGCAGTGAGGCCAGGGGACCAGATACGCAGTATTTT. Full variable domain (missing parts from reference TRBV2 and TRBJ2-3): EPEVTQTPSHQVTQMGQEVILRCVPISNHLYFYWYRQILGQKVEFLVSFYNNEISEKSEIFDDQFSVERPDGSNFTLKIRSTKLEDSAMYFCASSEARGPDTQYFGPGTRLTVL.

The rearrangement links TRBV29-1 to TRBJ2-7; unclear D gene. The germline V gene encodes CDR1 SQVTM and CDR2 ANQGSEA. V was cut by 2 bases and J by 0 bases, with 8 bases left in between. The CDR3 loop spans 13 amino acids. Here the CDR3 DNA reads TGCAGCGTTGAAACCCCCCGCTCCTACGAGCAGTACTTC. Residues: CSVETPRSYEQYF.

This clone was counted once. The chain recombines TRBV9 with TRBJ1-1; D remains ambiguous. Germline-derived CDR1 and CDR2 are SGDLS and YYNGEE. V was shortened by 4 bases and J by 0 bases, with 10 bases between the two germline ends. This CDR3 is built from 14 residues. The CDR3 region has the DNA TGTGCCAGCAGCCTCGGCGGCATGAACACTGAAGCTTTCTTT. Residues: CASSLGGMNTEAFF. Filled out from reference TRBV9 and TRBJ1-1, the complete variable domain reads DSGVTQTPKHLITATGQRVTLRCSPRSGDLSVYWYQQSLDQGLQFLIQYYNGEERAKGNILERFSAQQFPDLHSELNLSSLELGDSALYFCASSLGGMNTEAFFGQGTRLTVV.

The J gene is TRBJ2-1, the V gene TRBV7-8; 9 nucleotides agree with TRBD1. The CDR3 has 16 amino acids. Germline values: CDR1 SGHVS, CDR2 FQNEAQ. V trimming: 1 base; J trimming: 2 bases; junction bases outside the gene matches: 3. The CDR3: CASSLGQGGAYNEQFF. The CDR3 nucleotides are TGTGCCAGCAGCTTAGGACAGGGGGGTGCCTACAATGAGCAGTTCTTC.

The table lists this clone with many counts. This chain connects TRBV19 to TRBJ2-2; 7 positions agree with TRBD1. The CDR3 extends over 14 amino acids. The germline V gene encodes CDR1 LNHDA and CDR2 SQIVND (reference sequence). V lost 10 bases and J lost 0; bases outside the gene matches: 5. The CDR3 spells CANPRGSNTGELFF. The CDR3 DNA is TGTGCCAACCCCAGGGGGTCGAACACCGGGGAGCTGTTTTTT.

The chain links TRBV9 to TRBJ2-3; D unresolved. The CDR3 runs to 13 residues. V was cut by 4 bases and J by 5 bases, with 11 bases left in between. Germline CDR1 is SGDLS and CDR2 is YYNGEE. The CDR3 region is CASSLLTGDTQYF. Written as DNA, the CDR3 is TGTGCCAGCAGCCTCCTGACGGGAGATACGCAGTATTTT.

This sequence joins TRBV30 and TRBJ1-5, with 7 bases fitting TRBD1. The V gene's germline CDR1 is GTSNPN and CDR2 SVGIG (reference sequence). The V gene end was trimmed by 1 base and the J gene end by 3 bases; junction bases not matched to a gene: 3. This CDR3 is built from 14 residues. Here the CDR3 DNA reads TGTGCCTGGAGTGAGGACAGGCCCAATCAGCCCCAGCATTTT. It encodes CAWSEDRPNQPQHF.